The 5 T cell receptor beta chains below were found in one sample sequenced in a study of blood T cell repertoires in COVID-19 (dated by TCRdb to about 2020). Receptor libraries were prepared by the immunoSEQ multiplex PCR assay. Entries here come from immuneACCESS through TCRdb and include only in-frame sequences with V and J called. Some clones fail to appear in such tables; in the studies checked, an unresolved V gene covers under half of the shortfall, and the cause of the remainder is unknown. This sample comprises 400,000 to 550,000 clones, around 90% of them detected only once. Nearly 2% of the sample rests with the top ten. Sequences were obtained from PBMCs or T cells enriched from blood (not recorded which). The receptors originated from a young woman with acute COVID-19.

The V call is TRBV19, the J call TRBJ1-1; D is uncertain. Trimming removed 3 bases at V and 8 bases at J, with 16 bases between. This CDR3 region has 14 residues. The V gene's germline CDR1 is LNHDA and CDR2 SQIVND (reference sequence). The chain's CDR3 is CASSISTEAFEAFF. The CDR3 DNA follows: TGTGCCAGTAGTATCTCGACGGAGGCCTTCGAAGCTTTCTTT.

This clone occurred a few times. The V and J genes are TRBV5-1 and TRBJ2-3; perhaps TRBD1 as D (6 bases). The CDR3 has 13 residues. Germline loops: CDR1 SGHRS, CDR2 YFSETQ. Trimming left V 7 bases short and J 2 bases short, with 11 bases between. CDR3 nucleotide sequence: TGCGCCAGCTCCCCAGGGGCCACAGATACGCAGTATTTT. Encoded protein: CASSPGATDTQYF.

The CDR3 bases are TGTGCCAGCAGCTTTGGGGACAGGGGGCATAGTGAGCAGTTCTTC. This translates into CASSFGDRGHSEQFF. The chain recombines TRBV7-6 with TRBJ2-1; 12 bases line up with TRBD1. Germline V CDR1 and CDR2: SGHVS, FNYEAQ. The V and J ends lost 3 bases and 9 bases, in that order; junction bases with no gene match: 6. This CDR3 is built from 15 residues. Full variable domain (outside the CDR3, taken from reference TRBV7-6 and TRBJ2-1): GAGVSQSPRYKVTKRGQDVALRCDPISGHVSLYWYRQALGQGPEFLTYFNYEAQQDKSGLPNDRFSAERPEGSISTLTIQRTEQRDSAMYRCASSFGDRGHSEQFFGPGTRLTVL.

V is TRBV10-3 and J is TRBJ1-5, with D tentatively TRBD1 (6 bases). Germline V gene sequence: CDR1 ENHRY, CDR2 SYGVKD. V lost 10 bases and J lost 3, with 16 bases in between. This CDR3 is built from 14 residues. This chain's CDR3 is CATSERQDNQPQHF. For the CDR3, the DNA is TGTGCCACCTCGGAGAGACAGGACAATCAGCCCCAGCATTTT.

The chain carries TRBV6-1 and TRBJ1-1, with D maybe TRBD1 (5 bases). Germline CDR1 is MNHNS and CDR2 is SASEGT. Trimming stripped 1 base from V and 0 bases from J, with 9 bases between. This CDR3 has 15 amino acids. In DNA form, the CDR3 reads TGTGCCAGCAGTGAAGACTACAGGCTGAACACTGAAGCTTTCTTT. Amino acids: CASSEDYRLNTEAFF.